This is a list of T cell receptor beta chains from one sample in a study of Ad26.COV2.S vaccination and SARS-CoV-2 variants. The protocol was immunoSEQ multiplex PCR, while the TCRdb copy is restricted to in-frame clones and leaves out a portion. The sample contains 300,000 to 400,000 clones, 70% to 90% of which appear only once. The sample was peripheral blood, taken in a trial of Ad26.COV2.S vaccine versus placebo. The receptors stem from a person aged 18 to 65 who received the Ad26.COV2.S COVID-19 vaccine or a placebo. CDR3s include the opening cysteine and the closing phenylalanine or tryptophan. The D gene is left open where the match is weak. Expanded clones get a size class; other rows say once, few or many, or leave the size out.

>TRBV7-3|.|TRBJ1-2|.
TGTGCCAGCAGCTTATCTGACGGCTATGGCTACACCTTC
CASSLSDGYGYTF
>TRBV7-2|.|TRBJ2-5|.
TGTGCCAGCAGCTTAGAGGGCCACCGGGAGACCCAGTACTTC
CASSLEGHRETQYF
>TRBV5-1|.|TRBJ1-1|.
TGCGCCAGCAGCTTGGCCCACAACACTGAAGCTTTCTTT
CASSLAHNTEAFF
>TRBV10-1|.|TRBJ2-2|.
TGCGCCAGCAGTGAATCGGGGACCGGGGAGCTGTTTTTT
CASSESGTGELFF
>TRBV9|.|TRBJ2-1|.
TGTGCCAGCAGCGTAGCTAATAGCAATGAGCAGTTCTTC
CASSVANSNEQFF
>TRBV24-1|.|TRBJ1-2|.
TGTGCCACCAGTGATTTGACGGCAGGCTATGGCTACACCTTC
CATSDLTAGYGYTF
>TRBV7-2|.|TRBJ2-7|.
TGTGCCAGCAACCGGGACCCGCGGTGGGAGCAGTACTTC
CASNRDPRWEQYF
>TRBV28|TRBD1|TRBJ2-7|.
TGTGCCAGCAGTTTGACAGGGTCAGGCTACGAGCAGTACTTC
CASSLTGSGYEQYF
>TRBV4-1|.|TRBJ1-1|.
TGCGCCAGCAGGAGGGACACTGAAGCTTTCTTT
CASRRDTEAFF
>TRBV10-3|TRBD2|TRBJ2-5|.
TGTGCCATCAGGGGGAGCGGGAGGGAGACCCAGTACTTC
CAIRGSGRETQYF
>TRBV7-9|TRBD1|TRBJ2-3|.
TGTGCCAGCAGCTTCCCGGACAGGGGGCACACAGATACGCAGTATTTT
CASSFPDRGHTDTQYF
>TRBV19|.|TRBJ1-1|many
TGTGCCAGCCTCGATCCCTCCCTGAAGACTGAAGCTTTCTTT
CASLDPSLKTEAFF
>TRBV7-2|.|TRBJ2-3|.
TGTGCCAGCAGCCCCCCTGGTGAAGCCCCAGATACGCAGTATTTT
CASSPPGEAPDTQYF
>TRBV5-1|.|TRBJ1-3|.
TGCGCCAGCAGCCCCGCAGTCCGAAACACCATATATTTT
CASSPAVRNTIYF
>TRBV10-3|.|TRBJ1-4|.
TGTGCCATCAGTGAGTCGGGGGGGAATGAAAAACTGTTTTTT
CAISESGGNEKLFF
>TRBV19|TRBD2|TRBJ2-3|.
TGTGCCAGTAGTAACCGGGACGAGGGACTAGCGGGAACAGATACGCAGTATTTT
CASSNRDEGLAGTDTQYF
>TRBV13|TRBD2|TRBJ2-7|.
TGTGCCAGCAACCAGGGTAGCGGGAGCCACGAGCAGTACTTC
CASNQGSGSHEQYF
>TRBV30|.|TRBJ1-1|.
TGTGCCTGGAGTGAACTCCGGAACACTGAAGCTTTCTTT
CAWSELRNTEAFF
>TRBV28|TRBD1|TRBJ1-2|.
TGTGCCAGCTTCACAGGGGCTCTCTATGGCTACACCTTC
CASFTGALYGYTF
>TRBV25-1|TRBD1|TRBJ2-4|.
TGTGCCAGCAGTGTTACAGGGGTCAAAAACATTCAGTACTTC
CASSVTGVKNIQYF
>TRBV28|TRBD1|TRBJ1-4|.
TGTGCCAGCAGCCCCAGTGTGGGGACAGGGGTTGCAAAACTGTTTTTT
CASSPSVGTGVAKLFF
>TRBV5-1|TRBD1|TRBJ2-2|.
TGCGCCAGCAGCGGACAGGGGGAGAACACCGGGGAGCTGTTTTTT
CASSGQGENTGELFF
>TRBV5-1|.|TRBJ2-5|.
TGCGCCAGCAACGGACAGCCTCAAGAGACCCAGTACTTC
CASNGQPQETQYF
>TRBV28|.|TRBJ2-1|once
TGTGCCAGCGAGCAATCCCCTTCCTCCTACAATGAGCAGTTCTTC
CASEQSPSSYNEQFF
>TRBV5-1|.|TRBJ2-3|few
TGCGCCAGCAGCGGGGAGAAGGACGGAACCACAGATACGCAGTATTTT
CASSGEKDGTTDTQYF
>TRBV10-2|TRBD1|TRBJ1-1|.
TGCGCCAGCCAGGGGGGGAGGACTGAAGCTTTCTTT
CASQGGRTEAFF
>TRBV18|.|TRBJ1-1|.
TGTGCCAGCTCACCCCGGCCCTTGAACACTGAAGCTTTCTTT
CASSPRPLNTEAFF
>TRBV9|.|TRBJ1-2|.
TGTGCCAGCAGCAAAACAGGACAACGTTACGACTATGGCTACACCTTC
CASSKTGQRYDYGYTF
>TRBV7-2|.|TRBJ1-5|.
TGTGCCAGCACCTTTGGAGGGGGAAATCAGCCCCAGCATTTT
CASTFGGGNQPQHF
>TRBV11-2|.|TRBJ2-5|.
TGTGCCAGCAGACGGGGGGCCGGTGGGAGCCAAGAGACCCAGTACTTC
CASRRGAGGSQETQYF
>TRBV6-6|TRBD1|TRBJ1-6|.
TGTGCCAGCAGTTACCACGGACAGGGAGGCAATTCACCCCTCCACTTT
CASSYHGQGGNSPLHF
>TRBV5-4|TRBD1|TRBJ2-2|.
TGTGCCAGCAGCTTGGGAAGGACAGGGCCCGGGGAGCTGTTTTTT
CASSLGRTGPGELFF
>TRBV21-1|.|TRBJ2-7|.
TGTGCCAGCAGCAGACTCGGGACGGTAAACTACGAGCAGTACTTC
CASSRLGTVNYEQYF
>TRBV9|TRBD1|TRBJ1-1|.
TGTGCCAGCAGCGTAGCTGGGACAGGGGAGGCTTTCTTT
CASSVAGTGEAFF
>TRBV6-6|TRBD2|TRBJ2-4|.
TGTGCCAGCAGCCAACTGGGGGCGGGGGGCGAAAACATTCAGTACTTC
CASSQLGAGGENIQYF
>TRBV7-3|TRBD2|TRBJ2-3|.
TGTGCCAGCAGCTCCCTAGCGGGCAGCACAGATACGCAGTATTTT
CASSSLAGSTDTQYF
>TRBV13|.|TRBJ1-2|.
TGTGCCAGCAGCCCCGGGGGGAACTATGGCTACACCTTC
CASSPGGNYGYTF
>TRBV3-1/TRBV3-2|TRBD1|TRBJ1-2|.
TGTGCCAGCAGCCCGGGGACAGGTAGCTATGGCTACACCTTC
CASSPGTGSYGYTF
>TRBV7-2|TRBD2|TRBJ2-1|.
TGTGCCAGCAAAATGCCGGGACTAGCGGGGCAGTTCTTC
CASKMPGLAGQFF
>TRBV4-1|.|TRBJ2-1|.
TGCGCCAGCAGCCAAGATGCTGGCGGGTCCAATGAGCAGTTCTTC
CASSQDAGGSNEQFF
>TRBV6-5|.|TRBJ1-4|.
TGTGCCAGCGTCCTTGGAGGGGGGGATGAAAAACTGTTTTTT
CASVLGGGDEKLFF
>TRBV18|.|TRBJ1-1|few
TGTGCCAGCTCACCAGCGGCGGACACTGAAGCTTTCTTT
CASSPAADTEAFF
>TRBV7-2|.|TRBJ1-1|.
TGTGCCAGCAGCGCCCGTGGGACGGTGAACACTGAAGCTTTCTTT
CASSARGTVNTEAFF
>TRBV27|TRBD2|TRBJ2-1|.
TGTGCCAGCAGTGCGTCTTCCGGGACTAGCAAAAACAATGAGCAGTTCTTC
CASSASSGTSKNNEQFF
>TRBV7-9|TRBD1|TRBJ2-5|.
TGTGCCAGCAGCTTAGTAGGAACAGGGGCACAAGAGACCCAGTACTTC
CASSLVGTGAQETQYF
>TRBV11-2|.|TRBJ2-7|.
TGTGCCAGCAGCTTAGTGGGGGAGCAGTACTTC
CASSLVGEQYF
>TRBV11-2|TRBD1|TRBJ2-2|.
TGTGCCAGCAGCTTAAGTCTGGACAGGGGAGTAACCGGGGAGCTGTTTTTT
CASSLSLDRGVTGELFF
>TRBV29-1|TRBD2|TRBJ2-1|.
TGCAGCGTTGAACTAGCGGCCTCCTACAATGAGCAGTTCTTC
CSVELAASYNEQFF
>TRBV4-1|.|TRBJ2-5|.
TGCGCCAGCAGCCAAGAGGGTAGGGGGGTTGAGACCCAGTACTTC
CASSQEGRGVETQYF
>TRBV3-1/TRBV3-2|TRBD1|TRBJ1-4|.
TGTGCCAGCAGCCAAGTCACAGGGGGCTTGGGTGAAAAACTGTTTTTT
CASSQVTGGLGEKLFF
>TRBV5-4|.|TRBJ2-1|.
TGTGCCAGCACCCACCGAGGGACTGAGCAGTTCTTC
CASTHRGTEQFF
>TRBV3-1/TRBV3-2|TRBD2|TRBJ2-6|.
TGTGCCAGCAGCCCCAAGTGGGAGAGAGCGGGATCTCTGGCTGGGGCCAACGTCCTGACTTTC
CASSPKWERAGSLAGANVLTF
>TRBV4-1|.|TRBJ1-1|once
TGCGCCAGCAGCCAAGGAGATTTCCGGGCTGAAGCTTTCTTT
CASSQGDFRAEAFF
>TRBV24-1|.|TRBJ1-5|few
TGTGCCACCAGTGTCGGGGTTGGGAGCAATCAGCCCCAGCATTTT
CATSVGVGSNQPQHF
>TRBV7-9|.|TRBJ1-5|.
TGTGCCAGCAGCTTAGATAGTGGCAATCAGCCCCAGCATTTT
CASSLDSGNQPQHF
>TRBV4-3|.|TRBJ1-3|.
TGCGCCAGCAGCCAAGCCAGGACGGGAGGAAACACCATATATTTT
CASSQARTGGNTIYF
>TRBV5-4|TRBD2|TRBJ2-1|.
TGTGCCAGCAGCTTGGCTAGCGGGAGAAACTACAATGAGCAGTTCTTC
CASSLASGRNYNEQFF
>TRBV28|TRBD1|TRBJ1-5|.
TGTGCCAGCAGTCTCGGGACAGGGGGCGGACAGCCCCAGCATTTT
CASSLGTGGGQPQHF
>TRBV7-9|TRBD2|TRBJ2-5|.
TGTGCCAGCAGCTTAGACGGGACTAGCGGGGGGGCCCGAGAGACCCAGTACTTC
CASSLDGTSGGARETQYF